This T cell receptor beta chain was found in a study of cytomegalovirus exposure and HLA in healthy donors. The CDR3 runs 15 residues. The germline gives CDR1 MNHEY, CDR2 SMNVEV (reference sequence). V shed 6 bases and J shed 7 bases, with 19 bases lying between them. PCR involved 60 Vbeta and 13 Jbeta primers. The assay was immunoSEQ multiplex PCR, and TCRdb's table has in-frame clones only and misses some. This table lists fewer than 200,000 clones. To note about this clone: Its antigen is unknown.

Study-wide results and limits: Reports indicated that the classifier achieved high specificity and sensitivity in diagnosing cytomegalovirus status. Later genetic work tied a missense DCLRE1C variant to beta-chain V and J trimming.

The chain recombines TRBV27 with TRBJ1-5, with D maybe TRBD1 (6 bases). The specimen was PBMCs. The sequence was obtained from an older woman in good health and CMV-seronegative. In DNA form, the CDR3 reads TGTGCCAGCAGATTCTCAGGGGAAATGGGACAGCCCCAGCATTTT. This encodes CASRFSGEMGQPQHF.